These 22 T cell receptor beta chains were all obtained from the same sample, sequenced in a study of blood T cell repertoires in COVID-19. The assay was immunoSEQ multiplex PCR, and TCRdb's table has in-frame clones only and misses some. Of 200,000 to 300,000 clones listed, less than 90% are singletons. The sample comprised peripheral blood. Receptors originate from a man aged 25-45 years with active or convalescent COVID-19.

V is TRBV28 and J is TRBJ2-6, with D maybe TRBD1 (5 bases). This CDR3 has 16 amino acids. The V gene lost 6 bases and the J gene lost 2 bases, with 14 bases spanning the gap. Germline lookup yields CDR1 MDHEN and CDR2 SYDVKM. CDR3 residues: CASSLFRAAGANVLTF. CDR3 in DNA: TGTGCCAGCAGCCTTTTCAGGGCTGCTGGGGCCAACGTCCTGACTTTC.

CDR3 region: CASSYWGESTDTQYF. The CDR3 DNA sequence: TGTGCCAGCAGTTACTGGGGGGAAAGCACAGATACGCAGTATTTT. This chain links TRBV6-5 with TRBJ2-3, with D possibly TRBD2 on 6 matching bases. Per the germline V gene, CDR1 is MNHEY and CDR2 is SVGAGI. V lost 1 base and J 0 bases, leaving 8 bases between the germline ends. This CDR3 is 15 amino acids long.

As regards this clone: Mismatch with germline at one junction end may stem from a read error. At the DNA level, this CDR3 is encoded by other sequences in the same sample as well. The rearrangement links TRBV7-6 to TRBJ2-7; D might be TRBD1 (6 bases). The germline CDR1 and CDR2 sequences are SGHVS and FNYEAQ. The CDR3 length is 15 residues. The CDR3 loop is CASSLLTGNAYEQYF. The CDR3 DNA reads TGTGCCAGCAGCTTACTAACAGGGAATGCCTACGAGCAGTATTTC.

The CDR3 DNA reads as TGTGCCAGCAGTTACTTTTTACTCCAGGGCGGGACGAGCAATCAGCCCCAGCATTTT. It is translated as CASSYFLLQGGTSNQPQHF. The chain is built from TRBV6-2 or TRBV6-3 and TRBJ1-5; perhaps TRBD1 as D (5 bases). With 1 base removed from V and 1 base from J, the gap between germline ends came to 20 bases. CDR1 and CDR2 (germline): MNHEY, SVGEGT. The CDR3 is 19 residues long.

This chain connects TRBV2 to TRBJ2-2; TRBD1 matches 10 bases. V shed 4 bases and J 7 bases; nucleotides not matched to a gene: 9. Germline V lookup: CDR1 SNHLY, CDR2 FYNNEI. This CDR3 contains 16 residues. CDR3 in amino acids: CASSVGQGGLGGELFF. The CDR3 nucleotides are TGTGCCAGCAGTGTTGGACAGGGGGGTTTAGGCGGGGAGCTGTTTTTT.

The V gene is TRBV7-2, the J gene TRBJ1-4; TRBD1 matches 7 bases. Trimming at V came to 1 base and at J to 7 bases, leaving 12 bases not matched to a gene. Per germline, CDR1 SGHTA and CDR2 FQGNSA. This CDR3 is 17 amino acids long. CDR3 sequence: CASSLDGFQGGGEKLFF. CDR3 coding DNA: TGTGCCAGCAGCTTAGACGGTTTTCAGGGGGGTGGTGAAAAACTGTTTTTT.

As to this clone: Other DNA sequences from this sample encode an identical CDR3 as well. The chain uses TRBV18 and TRBJ1-2, with 8 bases identical to TRBD1. The CDR3 totals 13 residues. Per the germline V gene, CDR1 is KGHSH and CDR2 is LQKENI. V shed 3 bases and J 4 bases; nucleotides not matched to a gene: 1. In DNA, the CDR3 is TGTGCCAGCTCACCGGACAGGGCCTATGGCTACACCTTC. Its translation is CASSPDRAYGYTF.

The chain joins TRBV4-3 to TRBJ1-1, with D possibly being TRBD1 (6 bases). Germline CDR1 LGHNA, CDR2 YSLEER. This CDR3 is 16 amino acids long. V shed 3 bases and J shed 0 bases, with 14 bases lying between them. The CDR3 DNA reads as TGCGCCAGCAGCCAGACGCCGGGACAAATGAACACTGAAGCTTTCTTT. Translation gives CASSQTPGQMNTEAFF.

The chain carries TRBV12-3 or TRBV12-4 and TRBJ2-7; D unresolved. Trimming shortened V by 6 bases and J by 7 bases, and 10 bases separated the two germline ends. The CDR3 length is 11 residues. Here the CDR3 reads CASSPELEQYF. The CDR3 bases are TGTGCCAGCAGCCCCGAGTTAGAGCAGTACTTC.

This chain links TRBV7-8 with TRBJ1-5; D is perhaps TRBD1 (6 bases). CDR3 length: 13 residues. Trimming stripped 5 bases from V and 6 bases from J, with 11 bases between. From germline, CDR1 is SGHVS and CDR2 FQNEAQ. CDR3 nucleotide sequence: TGTGCCAGCAGCGTGGGGGCGAGTCAGCCCCAGCATTTT. Amino acid sequence: CASSVGASQPQHF.

The CDR3 nucleotides read TGTGCCAGCAGTTACACGGTCTACAATGAGCAGTTCTTC. Protein: CASSYTVYNEQFF. V usage is TRBV6-2 or TRBV6-3 and J usage is TRBJ2-1; the D is unclear. V lost 2 bases, J lost 3 bases, and 5 bases lay in between. The CDR3 sequence is 13 residues long. Germline values: CDR1 MNHEY, CDR2 SVGEGT.

To note about this clone: In the same sample, other DNA sequences code for this CDR3. The J gene is TRBJ2-5, the V gene TRBV7-7, with TRBD2 matching over 11 bases. V lost 6 bases to trimming and J lost 5 bases; unmatched junction nucleotides: 8. The CDR3 consists of 15 residues. Germline CDR1 SSHAT, CDR2 FNYEAQ (reference sequence). The CDR3 DNA reads as TGTGCCAGCAGTTCTAGCGGGGGGCTACCGGAGACCCAGTACTTC. Protein: CASSSSGGLPETQYF.

The chain carries TRBV29-1 and TRBJ1-4; 10 nucleotides agree with TRBD1. Trimming took 6 bases from V and 8 from J; bases not matched to a gene: 9. CDR3 length: 14 amino acids. Germline V gene sequence: CDR1 SQVTM, CDR2 ANQGSEA. CDR3 in amino acids: CSVFGTGDGEKLFF. The CDR3 DNA is TGCAGCGTCTTTGGGACAGGGGATGGGGAAAAACTGTTTTTT.

The V call is TRBV5-1, the J call TRBJ1-4, with 12 bases fitting TRBD1. Trimming removed 4 bases from V and 7 bases from J; junction bases left unmatched: 5. CDR1 and CDR2 from the germline V gene are SGHRS and YFSETQ. This CDR3 is built from 15 residues. DNA of the CDR3: TGCGCCAGCAGCCCCGGGACAGGGGGCATTGAAAAACTGTTTTTT. Protein product: CASSPGTGGIEKLFF.

The chain uses TRBV6-6 and TRBJ2-4; 10 bases are shared with TRBD1. Per germline, CDR1 MNHNY and CDR2 SVGAGI (reference sequence). The CDR3 spans 15 residues. Germline trimming cut 6 bases from V and 4 bases from J; bases unmatched to any gene: 6. The DNA for the CDR3 is TGTGCCAGCAGCCTACTGGGACAGGGGAAAAACATTCAGTACTTC. This gives the protein CASSLLGQGKNIQYF.

With regard to this clone: This specimen includes other DNA sequences encoding the same CDR3. The chain combines TRBV6-5 with TRBJ1-1; maybe TRBD1 (5 bases). Germline V gives CDR1 MNHEY, CDR2 SVGAGI. CDR3 size: 12 residues. The germline V and J ends were trimmed by 5 bases and 1 base, with 5 bases remaining between them. The CDR3 loop reads CASSTGNTEAFF. CDR3 DNA: TGTGCCAGCAGTACAGGGAACACTGAAGCTTTCTTT.

V is TRBV4-1 and J is TRBJ2-7; D uncertain. V was shortened by 5 bases and J by 2 bases, with 7 bases between the two germline ends. The germline CDR1 and CDR2 sequences are MGHRA and YSYEKL. This CDR3 has 12 residues. The CDR3 DNA follows: TGCGCCAGCAGCGAAACGGCCTACGAGCAGTACTTC. Protein: CASSETAYEQYF.

This clone was seen more than once but under ten times. The chain has TRBV11-2 and TRBJ2-7; D uncertain. V was cut by 5 bases and J by 3 bases, with 14 bases left in between. This CDR3 region has 14 residues. CDR1 and CDR2 from the germline V gene are SGHAT and FQNNGV. This CDR3 is CASSRGYFGYEQYF. Here the CDR3 DNA reads TGTGCCAGCAGCCGAGGTTACTTCGGCTACGAGCAGTACTTC.

The chain has TRBV24-1 and TRBJ1-2; 11 bases are shared with TRBD1. Germline lookup yields CDR1 KGHDR and CDR2 SFDVKD. After removal of 3 bases from V and 0 bases from J, the junction contained 11 bases not matched to a gene. The CDR3 totals 19 residues. The CDR3 loop is CATSDKDRGPRPSNYGYTF. CDR3 DNA: TGTGCCACCAGTGATAAGGACAGGGGGCCCCGGCCCTCTAACTATGGCTACACCTTC.

This rearrangement joins TRBV5-6 to TRBJ2-1, with 8 positions matching TRBD1. The CDR3 consists of 14 residues. Germline V gene sequence: CDR1 SGHDT, CDR2 YYEEEE. V lost 2 bases, J lost 6 bases, and 4 bases stayed unmatched. Here the CDR3 reads CASSLRQGFNEQFF. The CDR3 DNA reads as TGTGCCAGCAGCTTAAGACAGGGGTTCAATGAGCAGTTCTTC.

This clone was seen once. The J gene is TRBJ1-5, the V gene TRBV15; D perhaps matches TRBD1 (6 bases). Germline CDR1 and CDR2: LNHNV and YYDKDF (reference sequence). Trimming took off 8 bases at V and 0 bases at J, with 8 bases between the two ends. This CDR3 has 13 amino acids. CDR3 in amino acids: CATGQNSNQPQHF. CDR3 nucleotides: TGTGCCACCGGACAGAATAGCAATCAGCCCCAGCATTTT.

This clone occurred a few times. The V call is TRBV11-2, the J call TRBJ2-3; 11 positions match TRBD2. The CDR3 spans 16 residues. V gave up 4 bases and J gave up 6 bases; unmatched junction bases: 9. CDR1 is SGHAT and CDR2 is FQNNGV in the germline V gene. The chain's CDR3 is CASSSSIAGGRDTQYF. The CDR3 DNA sequence: TGTGCCAGCAGCTCTTCCATAGCGGGGGGGCGGGATACGCAGTATTTT.